A single sample gave rise to the 5 T cell receptor beta chains below, sequenced in a study of cytomegalovirus exposure and HLA in healthy donors. PCR amplification relied on 60 Vbeta primers (plus 13 Jbeta primers). TCRdb keeps only in-frame clones here, not all; method: immunoSEQ multiplex PCR. The repertoire holds around 200,000 clones, with more than 80% as singletons. Source material: PBMCs. Receptor source: a boy aged 10-17 years in good health and CMV-seronegative.

The V gene is TRBV10-3, the J gene TRBJ1-1; TRBD1 might be the D (6 bases). The CDR3 runs 15 residues. Germline V gene lookup returns CDR1 ENHRY and CDR2 SYGVKD. V lost 5 bases and J 1 base, leaving 14 bases between the germline ends. CDR3 residues: CAISLSDRPNTEAFF. The CDR3, as DNA: TGTGCCATCAGTTTATCAGACAGGCCGAACACTGAAGCTTTCTTT.

The genes are TRBV13 and TRBJ2-7; 8 bases fit TRBD1. The CDR3 loop spans 12 amino acids. The germline V gene encodes CDR1 PRHDT and CDR2 FYEKMQ (reference sequence). V shed 5 bases and J 6 bases; nucleotides not matched to a gene: 3. The CDR3 DNA reads TGTGCCAGCAGCCTTGACAGGGGCGAGCAGTACTTC. This sequence encodes CASSLDRGEQYF.

This rearrangement joins TRBV5-1 to TRBJ1-4; weak D call: TRBD1 (6 bases). Trimming took off 3 bases at V and 4 bases at J, with 13 bases between the two ends. Germline CDR1 SGHRS, CDR2 YFSETQ. This CDR3 spans 15 amino acids. The CDR3 region is CASSSLTGDNEKLFF. The CDR3 DNA follows: TGCGCCAGCAGCTCGCTGACAGGCGATAATGAAAAACTGTTTTTT.

The V and J genes are TRBV19 and TRBJ1-5; 7 bases align to TRBD1. The V gene end was trimmed by 1 base and the J gene end by 5 bases; junction bases not matched to a gene: 8. CDR3 length: 16 residues. Germline V lookup: CDR1 LNHDA, CDR2 SQIVND (reference sequence). The CDR3 bases are TGTGCCAGTAGTATAGTTCGGACAGGCGATGATCAGCCCCAGCATTTT. Translation gives CASSIVRTGDDQPQHF.

This chain links TRBV10-1 with TRBJ2-3; 13 bases agree with TRBD2. The CDR3 sequence is 19 residues long. Germline-derived CDR1 and CDR2 are WNHNN and SYGVQD (reference sequence). After removal of 4 bases from V and 15 bases from J, the junction contained 25 bases not matched to a gene. Here the CDR3 reads CASSGITRTSGSLPLRCYF. The CDR3 DNA is TGCGCCAGCAGTGGGATCACCAGGACTAGCGGGAGTCTCCCTTTAAGGTGCTATTTT.